The T cell receptor beta chain described here comes from a study of T cell clonotyping in hematopoietic cell transplantation. The CDR3 consists of 12 residues. Germline V lookup: CDR1 KGHSH, CDR2 LQKENI. The ends were cut back, 2 bases at V and 6 bases at J, with 7 bases in the middle. The time point was: recipient sample about 28 days before transplant, after cytoreduction. The table came from immunoSEQ multiplex PCR; TCRdb's copy has only in-frame clones and leaves some out. The sample holds tens of thousands of clones; roughly 91% are singletons and the top ten take 2% to 2.5%. The gene calls are TRBV18 and TRBJ1-1, with D perhaps TRBD1 (5 bases). This sequence originates from a man aged 50-59 years with acute myeloid leukemia. Some clones in this sample may be carry-over from other donors' samples. Sequenced material: peripheral blood mononuclear cells, taken before stem cell transplant. The CDR3 nucleotides read TGTGCCAGCTCACCAGGGGCGGCTGAAGCTTTCTTT. Its translation: CASSPGAAEAFF.